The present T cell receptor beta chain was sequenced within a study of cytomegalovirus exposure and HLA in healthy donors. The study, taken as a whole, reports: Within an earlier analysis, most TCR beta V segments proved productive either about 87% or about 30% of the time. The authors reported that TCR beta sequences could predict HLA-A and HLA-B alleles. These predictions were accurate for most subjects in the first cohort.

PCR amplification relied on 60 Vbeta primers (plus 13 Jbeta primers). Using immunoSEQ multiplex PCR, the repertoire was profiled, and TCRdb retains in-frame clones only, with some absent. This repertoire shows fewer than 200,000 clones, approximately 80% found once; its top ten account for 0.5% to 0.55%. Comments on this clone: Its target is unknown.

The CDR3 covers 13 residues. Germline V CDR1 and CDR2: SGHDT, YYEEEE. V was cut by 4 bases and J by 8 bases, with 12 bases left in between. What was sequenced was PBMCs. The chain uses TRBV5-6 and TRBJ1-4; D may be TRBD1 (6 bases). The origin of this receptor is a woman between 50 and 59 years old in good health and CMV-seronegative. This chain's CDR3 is CASSVRGLEKLFF. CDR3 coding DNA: TGTGCCAGCAGCGTCAGGGGTTTAGAAAAACTGTTTTTT.